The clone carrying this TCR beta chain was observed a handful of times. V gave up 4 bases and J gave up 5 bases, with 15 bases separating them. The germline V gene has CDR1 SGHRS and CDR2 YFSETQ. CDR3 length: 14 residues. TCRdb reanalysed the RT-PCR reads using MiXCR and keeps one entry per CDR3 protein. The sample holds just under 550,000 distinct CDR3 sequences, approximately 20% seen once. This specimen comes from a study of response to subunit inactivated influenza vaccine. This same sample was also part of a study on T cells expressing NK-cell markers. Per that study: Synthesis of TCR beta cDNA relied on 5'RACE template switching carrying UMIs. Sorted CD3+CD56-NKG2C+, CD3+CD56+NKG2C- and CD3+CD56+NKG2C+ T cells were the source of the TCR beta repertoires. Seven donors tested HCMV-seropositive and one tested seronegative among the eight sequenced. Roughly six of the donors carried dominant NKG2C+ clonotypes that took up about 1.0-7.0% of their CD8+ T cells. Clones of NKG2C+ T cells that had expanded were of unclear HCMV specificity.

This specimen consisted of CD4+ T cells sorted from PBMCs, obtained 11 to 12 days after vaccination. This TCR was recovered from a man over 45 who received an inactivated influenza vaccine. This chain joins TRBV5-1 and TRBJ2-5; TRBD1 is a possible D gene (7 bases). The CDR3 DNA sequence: TGCGCCAGCAGCCAACTGACAGGGAGGGAGACCCAGTACTTC. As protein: CASSQLTGRETQYF.